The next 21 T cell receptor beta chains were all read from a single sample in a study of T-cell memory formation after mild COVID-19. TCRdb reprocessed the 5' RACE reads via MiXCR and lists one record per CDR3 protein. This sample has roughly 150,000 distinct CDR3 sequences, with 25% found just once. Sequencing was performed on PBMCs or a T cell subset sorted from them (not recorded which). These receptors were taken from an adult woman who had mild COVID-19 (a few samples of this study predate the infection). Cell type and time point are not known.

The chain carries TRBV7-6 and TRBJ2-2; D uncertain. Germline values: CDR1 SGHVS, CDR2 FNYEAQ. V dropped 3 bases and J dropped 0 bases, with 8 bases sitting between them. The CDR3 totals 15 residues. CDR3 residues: CASSFETTNTGELFF. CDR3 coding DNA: TGTGCCAGCAGCTTCGAGACCACGAACACCGGGGAGCTGTTTTTT.

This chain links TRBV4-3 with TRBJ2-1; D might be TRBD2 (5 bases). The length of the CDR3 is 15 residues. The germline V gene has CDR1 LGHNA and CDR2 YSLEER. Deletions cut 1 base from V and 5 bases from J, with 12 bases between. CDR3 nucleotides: TGCGCCAGCAGCCAAGCGGAGGACGCTGACAATGAGCAGTTCTTC. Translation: CASSQAEDADNEQFF.

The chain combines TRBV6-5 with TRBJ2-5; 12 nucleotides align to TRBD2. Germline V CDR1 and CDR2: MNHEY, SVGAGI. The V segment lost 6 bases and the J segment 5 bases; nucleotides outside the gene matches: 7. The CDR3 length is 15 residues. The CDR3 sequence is CASRLTSGSGETQYF. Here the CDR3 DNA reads TGTGCCAGCAGGCTGACTAGCGGGAGTGGTGAGACCCAGTACTTC.

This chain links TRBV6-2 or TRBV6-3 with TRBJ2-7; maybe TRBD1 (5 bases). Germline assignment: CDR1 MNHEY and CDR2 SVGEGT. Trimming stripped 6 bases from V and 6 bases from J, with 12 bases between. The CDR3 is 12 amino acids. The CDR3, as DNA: TGTGCCAGCAGCCCCGACAGAGTCGAGCAGTACTTC. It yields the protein CASSPDRVEQYF.

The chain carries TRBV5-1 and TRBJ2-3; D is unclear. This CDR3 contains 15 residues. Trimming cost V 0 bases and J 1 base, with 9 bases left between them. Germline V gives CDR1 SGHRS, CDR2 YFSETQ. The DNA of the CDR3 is TGCGCCAGCAGCTTGGTCCCAGACCGCACAGATACGCAGTATTTT. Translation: CASSLVPDRTDTQYF. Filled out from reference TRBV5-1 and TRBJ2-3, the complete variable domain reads KAGVTQTPRYLIKTRGQQVTLSCSPISGHRSVSWYQQTPGQGLQFLFEYFSETQRNKGNFPGRFSGRQFSNSRSEMNVSTLELGDSALYLCASSLVPDRTDTQYFGPGTRLTVL.

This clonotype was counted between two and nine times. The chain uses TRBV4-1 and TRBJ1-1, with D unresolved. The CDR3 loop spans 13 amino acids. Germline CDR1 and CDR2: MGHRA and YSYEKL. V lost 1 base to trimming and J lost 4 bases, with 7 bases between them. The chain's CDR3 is CASSQGWGTEAFF. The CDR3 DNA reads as TGCGCCAGCAGCCAAGGTTGGGGCACTGAAGCTTTCTTT.

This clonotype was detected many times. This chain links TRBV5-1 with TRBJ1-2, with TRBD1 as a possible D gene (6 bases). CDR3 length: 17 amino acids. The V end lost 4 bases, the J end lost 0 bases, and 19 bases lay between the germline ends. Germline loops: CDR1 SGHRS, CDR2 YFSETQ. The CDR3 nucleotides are TGCGCCAGCAGCGGCTCAGGGGAGAGGGGGACTAACTATGGCTACACCTTC. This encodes CASSGSGERGTNYGYTF.

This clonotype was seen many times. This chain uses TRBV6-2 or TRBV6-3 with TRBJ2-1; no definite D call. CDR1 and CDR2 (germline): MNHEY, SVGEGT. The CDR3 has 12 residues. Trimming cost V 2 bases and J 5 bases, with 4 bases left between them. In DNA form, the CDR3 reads TGTGCCAGCAGTTACCAAAACAATGAGCAGTTCTTC. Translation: CASSYQNNEQFF.

CDR3 sequence reads: CSVEDGAGRMVDGYTF. Here the CDR3 DNA reads TGCAGCGTTGAAGATGGTGCAGGGCGGATGGTAGATGGCTACACCTTC. V and J are TRBV29-1 and TRBJ1-2; tentatively, D is TRBD1 (5 bases). The CDR3 runs to 16 residues. Germline V gives CDR1 SQVTM, CDR2 ANQGSEA. V gave up 0 bases and J gave up 6 bases, with 20 bases separating them. Using reference TRBV29-1 and TRBJ1-2 for the parts outside the CDR3, the full variable domain is SAVISQKPSRDICQRGTSLTIQCQVDSQVTMMFWYRQQPGQSLTLIATANQGSEATYESGFVIDKFPISRPNLTFSTLTVSNMSPEDSSIYLCSVEDGAGRMVDGYTFGSGTRLTVV.

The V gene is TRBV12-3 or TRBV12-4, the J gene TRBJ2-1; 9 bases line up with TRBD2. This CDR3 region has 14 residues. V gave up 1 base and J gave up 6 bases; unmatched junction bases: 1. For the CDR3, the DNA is TGTGCCAGCAGTTTAGGGACTAGCGCCAATGAGCAGTTCTTC. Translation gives CASSLGTSANEQFF.

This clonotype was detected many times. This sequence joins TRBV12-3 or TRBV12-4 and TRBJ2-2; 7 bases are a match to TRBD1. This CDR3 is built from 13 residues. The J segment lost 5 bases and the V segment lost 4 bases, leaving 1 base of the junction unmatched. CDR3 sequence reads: CASSSQGTGELFF. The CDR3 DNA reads TGTGCCAGCAGTTCACAGGGGACCGGGGAGCTGTTTTTT.

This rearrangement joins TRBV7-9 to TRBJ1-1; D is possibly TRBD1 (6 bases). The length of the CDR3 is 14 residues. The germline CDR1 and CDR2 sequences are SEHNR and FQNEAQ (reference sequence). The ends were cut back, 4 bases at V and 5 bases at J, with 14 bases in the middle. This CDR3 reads CASSSRGGRTEAFF. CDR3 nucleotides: TGTGCCAGCAGCTCAAGGGGGGGGAGAACTGAAGCTTTCTTT.

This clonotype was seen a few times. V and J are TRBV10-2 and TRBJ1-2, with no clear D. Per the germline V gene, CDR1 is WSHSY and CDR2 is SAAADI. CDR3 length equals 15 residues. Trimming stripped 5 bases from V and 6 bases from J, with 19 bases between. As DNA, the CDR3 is TGCGCCAGCAGTTTGGTTTTCACGGCTCTGGATGGCTACACCTTC. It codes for CASSLVFTALDGYTF.

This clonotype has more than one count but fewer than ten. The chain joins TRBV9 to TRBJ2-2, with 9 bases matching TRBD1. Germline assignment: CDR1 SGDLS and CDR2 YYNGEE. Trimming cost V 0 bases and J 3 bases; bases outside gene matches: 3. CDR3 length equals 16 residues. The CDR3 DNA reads TGTGCCAGCAGCGTAGGGGACAGGGCCTACACCGGGGAGCTGTTTTTT. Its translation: CASSVGDRAYTGELFF.

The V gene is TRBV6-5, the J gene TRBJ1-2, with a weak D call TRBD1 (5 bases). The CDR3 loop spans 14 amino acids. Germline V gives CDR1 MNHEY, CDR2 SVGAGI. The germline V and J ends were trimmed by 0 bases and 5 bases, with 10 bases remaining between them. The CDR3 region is CASSYSIGAYGYTF. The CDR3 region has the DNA TGTGCCAGCAGTTACTCGATAGGGGCATATGGCTACACCTTC.

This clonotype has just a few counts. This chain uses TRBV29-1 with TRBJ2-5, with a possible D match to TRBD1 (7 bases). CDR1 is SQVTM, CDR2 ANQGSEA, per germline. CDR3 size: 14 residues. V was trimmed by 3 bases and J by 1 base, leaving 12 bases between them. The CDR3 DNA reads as TGCAGCGTTGACAGGGGGGACCTCCAAGAGACCCAGTACTTC. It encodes CSVDRGDLQETQYF.

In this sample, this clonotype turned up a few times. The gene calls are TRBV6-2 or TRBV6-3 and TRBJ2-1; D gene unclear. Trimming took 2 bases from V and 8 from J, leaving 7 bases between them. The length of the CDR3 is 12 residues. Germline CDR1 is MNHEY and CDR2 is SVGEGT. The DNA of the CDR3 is TGTGCCAGCAGTTACCTTGGGGATGAGCAGTTCTTC. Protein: CASSYLGDEQFF.

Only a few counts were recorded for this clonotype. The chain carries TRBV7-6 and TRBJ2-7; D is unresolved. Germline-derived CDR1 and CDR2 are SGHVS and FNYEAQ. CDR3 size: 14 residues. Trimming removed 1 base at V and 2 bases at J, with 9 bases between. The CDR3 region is CASSLEGAPYEQYF. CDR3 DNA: TGTGCCAGCAGCTTAGAGGGCGCCCCCTACGAGCAGTACTTC.

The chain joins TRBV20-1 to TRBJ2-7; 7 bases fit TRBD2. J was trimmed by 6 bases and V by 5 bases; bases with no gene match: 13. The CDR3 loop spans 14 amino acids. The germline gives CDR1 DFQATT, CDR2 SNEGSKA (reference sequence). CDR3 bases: TGCAGTGCTGGACACCAGAAGGGAGGGACCGAGCAGTACTTC. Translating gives CSAGHQKGGTEQYF.

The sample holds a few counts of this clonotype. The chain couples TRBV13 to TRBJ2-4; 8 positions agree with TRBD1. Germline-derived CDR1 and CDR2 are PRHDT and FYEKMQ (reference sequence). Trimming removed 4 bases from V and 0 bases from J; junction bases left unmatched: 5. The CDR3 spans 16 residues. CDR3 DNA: TGTGCCAGCAGCTCCGACAGGGGCCTAGCCAAAAACATTCAGTACTTC. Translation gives CASSSDRGLAKNIQYF.

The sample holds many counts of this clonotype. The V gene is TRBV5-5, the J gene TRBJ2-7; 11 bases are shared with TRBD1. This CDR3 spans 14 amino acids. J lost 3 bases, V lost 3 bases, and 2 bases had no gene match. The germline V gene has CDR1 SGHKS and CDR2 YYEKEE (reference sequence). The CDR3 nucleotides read TGTGCCAGCAGCTCCGGGACAGGGGGCTACGAGCAGTACTTC. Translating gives CASSSGTGGYEQYF.